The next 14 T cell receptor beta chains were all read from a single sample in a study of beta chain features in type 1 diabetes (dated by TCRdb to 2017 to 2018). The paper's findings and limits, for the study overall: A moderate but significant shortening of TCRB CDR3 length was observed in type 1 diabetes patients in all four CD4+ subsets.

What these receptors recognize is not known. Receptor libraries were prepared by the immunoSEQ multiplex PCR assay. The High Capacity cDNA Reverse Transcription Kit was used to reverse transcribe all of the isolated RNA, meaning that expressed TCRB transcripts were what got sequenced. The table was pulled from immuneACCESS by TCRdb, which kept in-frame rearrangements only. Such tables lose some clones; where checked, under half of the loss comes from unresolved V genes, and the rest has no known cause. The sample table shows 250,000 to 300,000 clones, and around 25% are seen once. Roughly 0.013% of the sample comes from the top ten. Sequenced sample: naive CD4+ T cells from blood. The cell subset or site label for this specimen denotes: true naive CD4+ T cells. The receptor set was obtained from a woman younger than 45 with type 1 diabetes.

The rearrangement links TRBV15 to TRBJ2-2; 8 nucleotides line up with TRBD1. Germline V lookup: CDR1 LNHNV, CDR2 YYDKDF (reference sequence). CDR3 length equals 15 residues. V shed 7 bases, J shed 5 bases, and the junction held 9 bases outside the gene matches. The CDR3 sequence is CATTTAGGYTGELFF. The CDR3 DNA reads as TGTGCCACCACGACGGCAGGGGGCTATACCGGGGAGCTGTTTTTT.

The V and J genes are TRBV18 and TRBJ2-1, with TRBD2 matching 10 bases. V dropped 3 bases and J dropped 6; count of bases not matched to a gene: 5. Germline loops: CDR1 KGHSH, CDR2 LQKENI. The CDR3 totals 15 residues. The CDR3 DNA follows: TGTGCCAGCTCACCTACGGCTAGCGGGAGCAATGAGCAGTTCTTC. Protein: CASSPTASGSNEQFF. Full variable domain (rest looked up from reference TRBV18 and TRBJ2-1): NAGVMQNPRHLVRRRGQEARLRCSPMKGHSHVYWYRQLPEEGLKFMVYLQKENIIDESGMPKERFSAEFPKEGPSILRIQQVVRGDSAAYFCASSPTASGSNEQFFGPGTRLTVL.

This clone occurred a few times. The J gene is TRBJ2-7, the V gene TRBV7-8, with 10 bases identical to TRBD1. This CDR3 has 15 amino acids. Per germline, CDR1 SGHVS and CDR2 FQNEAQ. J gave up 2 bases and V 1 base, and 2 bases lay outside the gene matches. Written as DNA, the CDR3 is TGTGCCAGCAGCTTAGGGGGGACAGGGGCCTACGAGCAGTACTTC. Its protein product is CASSLGGTGAYEQYF.

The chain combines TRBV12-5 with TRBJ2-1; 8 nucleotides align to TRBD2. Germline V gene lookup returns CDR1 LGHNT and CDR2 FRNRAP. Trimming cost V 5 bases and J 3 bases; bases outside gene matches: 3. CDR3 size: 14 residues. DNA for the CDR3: TGTGCTAGTGGTAGGAGCGGGGGCTACAATGAGCAGTTCTTC. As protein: CASGRSGGYNEQFF.

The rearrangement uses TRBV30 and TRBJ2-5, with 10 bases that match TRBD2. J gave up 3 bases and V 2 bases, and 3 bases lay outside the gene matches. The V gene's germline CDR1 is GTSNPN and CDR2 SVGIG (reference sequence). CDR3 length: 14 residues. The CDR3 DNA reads TGTGCCTGGAGTAGCCTAGCGGGAGAAGAGACCCAGTACTTC. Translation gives CAWSSLAGEETQYF. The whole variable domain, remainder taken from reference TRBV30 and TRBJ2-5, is SQTIHQWPATLVQPVGSPLSLECTVEGTSNPNLYWYRQAAGRGLQLLFYSVGIGQISSEVPQNLSASRPQDRQFILSSKKLLLSDSGFYLCAWSSLAGEETQYFGPGTRLLVL.

The CDR3 sequence is CASSVQGAGYNEQFF. Written as DNA, the CDR3 is TGTGCCAGCAGCGTCCAGGGGGCAGGCTACAATGAGCAGTTCTTC. The chain recombines TRBV6-1 with TRBJ2-1; TRBD1 agrees at 8 bases. The CDR3 runs 15 residues. The trim removed 6 bases at V and 3 bases at J, leaving 7 bases unmatched. CDR1 MNHNS and CDR2 SASEGT come from the germline V gene.

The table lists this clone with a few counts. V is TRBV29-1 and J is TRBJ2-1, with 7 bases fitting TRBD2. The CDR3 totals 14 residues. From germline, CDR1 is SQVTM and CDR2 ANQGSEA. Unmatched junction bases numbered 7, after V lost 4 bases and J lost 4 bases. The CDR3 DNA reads TGCAGCGTTGGCCGGGGGAGGGGTTACAATGAGCAGTTCTTC. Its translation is CSVGRGRGYNEQFF.

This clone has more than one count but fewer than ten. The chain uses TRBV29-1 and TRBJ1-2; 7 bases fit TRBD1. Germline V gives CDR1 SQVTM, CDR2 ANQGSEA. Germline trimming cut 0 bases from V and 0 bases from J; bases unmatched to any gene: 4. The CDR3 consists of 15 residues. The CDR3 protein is CSVEEQQGTNYGYTF. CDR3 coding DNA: TGCAGCGTTGAAGAACAACAGGGGACTAACTATGGCTACACCTTC.

CDR3 residues: CASSERSRDWNTDTQYF. The CDR3 coding sequence is TGTGCCAGCAGCGAGCGAAGCCGGGACTGGAACACAGATACGCAGTATTTT. V usage is TRBV9 and J usage is TRBJ2-3; TRBD2 might be the D (6 bases). V was pared by 3 bases and J by 2 bases, with 19 bases between. CDR3 length: 17 residues. Per germline, CDR1 SGDLS and CDR2 YYNGEE.

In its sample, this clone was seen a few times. The CDR3 is CASSPGGRAPDTQYF. For the CDR3, the DNA is TGTGCCAGCTCACCGGGCGGGAGGGCACCAGATACGCAGTATTTT. The genes are TRBV18 and TRBJ2-3; 9 nucleotides agree with TRBD2. Germline values: CDR1 KGHSH, CDR2 LQKENI. CDR3 length: 15 amino acids. Germline trimming cut 3 bases from V and 4 bases from J; bases unmatched to any gene: 5.

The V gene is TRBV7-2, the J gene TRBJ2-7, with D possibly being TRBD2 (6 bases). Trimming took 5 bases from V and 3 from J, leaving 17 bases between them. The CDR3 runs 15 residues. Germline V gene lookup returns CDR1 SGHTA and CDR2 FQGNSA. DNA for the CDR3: TGTGCCAGCAGCCAAGTTGCGGGGTTAAACTACGAGCAGTACTTC. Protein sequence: CASSQVAGLNYEQYF.

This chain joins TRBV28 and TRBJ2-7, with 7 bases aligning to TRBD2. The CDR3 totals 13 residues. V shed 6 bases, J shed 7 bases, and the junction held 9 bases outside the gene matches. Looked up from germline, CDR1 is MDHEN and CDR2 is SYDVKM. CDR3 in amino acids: CASSPRLAGEQYF. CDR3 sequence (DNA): TGTGCCAGCAGCCCGAGACTAGCAGGGGAGCAGTACTTC.

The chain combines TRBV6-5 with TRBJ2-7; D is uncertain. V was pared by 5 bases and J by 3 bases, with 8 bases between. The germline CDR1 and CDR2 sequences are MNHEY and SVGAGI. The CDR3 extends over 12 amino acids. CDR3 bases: TGTGCCAGCAGTAACACCTTCTACGAGCAGTACTTC. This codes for CASSNTFYEQYF.

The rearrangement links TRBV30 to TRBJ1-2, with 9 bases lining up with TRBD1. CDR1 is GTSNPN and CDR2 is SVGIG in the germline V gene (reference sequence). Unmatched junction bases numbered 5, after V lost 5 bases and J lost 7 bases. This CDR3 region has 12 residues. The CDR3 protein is CAWGTGRSGYTF. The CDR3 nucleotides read TGTGCCTGGGGGACAGGGAGGAGTGGCTACACCTTC.